A few counts support the clone carrying this TCR beta chain. These data belong to a study of chemoradiotherapy in HPV16-positive cancers. Profiling relied on immunoSEQ multiplex PCR, and the TCRdb table lists in-frame clones only, not all of them. This sample has some 3,500 clones, with roughly 70% found just once. The CDR3 contains 15 residues. In germline, CDR1 is SGHNT, CDR2 YYREEE (reference sequence). The V end lost 5 bases, the J end lost 0 bases, and 12 bases lay between the germline ends. This material was collected from a patient who underwent chemoradiotherapy. This TCR came from a human donor with HPV-associated anogenital cancer. The chain couples TRBV5-4 to TRBJ2-1, with D possibly TRBD1 on 6 matching bases. CDR3 protein: CASRLQGGSYNEQFF. CDR3 bases: TGTGCCAGCAGATTACAGGGCGGCTCCTACAATGAGCAGTTCTTC.